This passage covers 29 T cell receptor beta chains from one sample sequenced in a study of beta chain features in type 1 diabetes. Study results and caveats: Moderate yet significant TCRB CDR3 shortening was seen in Type 1 diabetes patients in all four CD4+ subsets.

The isolated RNA, all of it, was reverse transcribed, so expressed TCRB transcripts were what got sequenced. The method was immunoSEQ multiplex PCR; TCRdb's version includes in-frame clones alone and lacks a portion of them. Here the sample spans a few hundred thousand clones, around 15% being singletons. No antigen is known for these receptors. Sequencing used naive CD4+ T cells from blood. Receptors originate from a young man with type 1 diabetes.

V and J are TRBV29-1 and TRBJ1-1; the D is unclear. Germline V gene lookup returns CDR1 SQVTM and CDR2 ANQGSEA. Trimming shortened V by 4 bases and J by 0 bases, and 6 bases separated the two germline ends. This CDR3 contains 12 residues. The CDR3 DNA reads TGCAGCGTTGCACAGCTGAACACTGAAGCTTTCTTT. It translates to CSVAQLNTEAFF.

J is TRBJ1-1 and V is TRBV29-1; D remains unclear. The CDR3 is 13 amino acids. CDR1 is SQVTM and CDR2 is ANQGSEA in the germline V gene. V shed 5 bases and J shed 0 bases, with 10 bases lying between them. The CDR3 protein is CSVYGVMNTEAFF. The CDR3 DNA sequence: TGCAGCGTTTACGGGGTTATGAACACTGAAGCTTTCTTT.

This clone was seen a handful of times. The chain has TRBV29-1 and TRBJ1-1; 11 bases align to TRBD1. The CDR3 is made up of 13 amino acids. V was pared by 7 bases and J by 2 bases, with 3 bases of the junction left unmatched. Germline CDR1 reads SQVTM; CDR2 reads ANQGSEA. CDR3 in DNA: TGCAGCGGGGGACAGGGGGTCAACACTGAAGCTTTCTTT. Encoded protein: CSGGQGVNTEAFF.

V and J are TRBV2 and TRBJ1-1, with 7 nucleotides matching TRBD1. With V trimmed by 5 bases and J by 6 bases, 9 bases remained unmatched. The CDR3 contains 14 residues. Germline V gene sequence: CDR1 SNHLY, CDR2 FYNNEI. Here the CDR3 DNA reads TGTGCCAGCAGTCAGACGATGACAGGGCCTGAAGCTTTCTTT. It is translated as CASSQTMTGPEAFF.

This clone was picked up a small number of times. This rearrangement joins TRBV6-1 to TRBJ1-4, with 7 bases that match TRBD1. The junction had 4 bases not matched to a gene; V was cut back by 2 bases and J by 4 bases. The germline gives CDR1 MNHNS, CDR2 SASEGT. The CDR3 runs 15 residues. The CDR3 nucleotides read TGTGCCAGCAGTGAACGAGGGGACAGTAATGAAAAACTGTTTTTT. It is translated as CASSERGDSNEKLFF.

The sample holds a few counts of this clone. The chain couples TRBV7-2 to TRBJ2-3; 7 nucleotides match TRBD2. Germline lookup yields CDR1 SGHTA and CDR2 FQGNSA. V lost 8 bases to trimming and J lost 5 bases; unmatched junction nucleotides: 7. The CDR3 has 13 residues. CDR3 amino acids: CASSIGTIDTQYF. CDR3 nucleotides: TGTGCCAGCTCTATCGGGACTATAGATACGCAGTATTTT.

The V and J genes are TRBV10-3 and TRBJ2-1; 11 nucleotides line up with TRBD2. The CDR3 loop spans 15 amino acids. Germline V gene sequence: CDR1 ENHRY, CDR2 SYGVKD. Losses at the gene ends were 6 bases for V and 6 bases for J; bases not matched to a gene: 7. The CDR3 sequence is CAISTLAGEPNEQFF. CDR3 coding DNA: TGTGCCATCAGCACACTAGCGGGAGAACCCAATGAGCAGTTCTTC.

The chain employs TRBV6-6 and TRBJ1-1; D call uncertain. V dropped 8 bases and J dropped 11 bases, with 15 bases sitting between them. Germline V gene sequence: CDR1 MNHNY, CDR2 SVGAGI (reference sequence). The CDR3 spans 11 residues. CDR3 in amino acids: CASRGSAIAFF. The DNA for the CDR3 is TGTGCCAGCCGTGGGAGCGCTATCGCTTTCTTT.

This clone was found a few times. V gene TRBV19 combines with J gene TRBJ1-1; a possible D gene is TRBD1 (6 bases). The V and J ends lost 8 bases and 7 bases respectively, with 11 bases between them. CDR1 and CDR2 from the germline V gene are LNHDA and SQIVND (reference sequence). This CDR3 is 11 amino acids long. The CDR3 DNA reads as TGTGCCAGTCAGGGGCGGATTGAAGCTTTCTTT. Translation: CASQGRIEAFF.

The sample holds a few counts of this clone. The V and J genes are TRBV9 and TRBJ2-2; 7 bases map to TRBD2. The germline V gene has CDR1 SGDLS and CDR2 YYNGEE. This CDR3 comprises 16 residues. The V and J ends lost 0 bases and 5 bases, in that order; junction bases with no gene match: 7. The CDR3 DNA sequence: TGTGCCAGCAGCGTAGAGCTAGCGGTAAATACCGGGGAGCTGTTTTTT. It is translated as CASSVELAVNTGELFF.

The chain employs TRBV7-9 and TRBJ1-2; the match to TRBD1 covers 9 bases. Trimming at V came to 5 bases and at J to 5 bases, leaving 12 bases not matched to a gene. The CDR3 is 16 amino acids. Germline-derived CDR1 and CDR2 are SEHNR and FQNEAQ (reference sequence). The CDR3 bases are TGTGCCAGCAGCCATCAGGGACAGGGACCACGTTATGGCTACACCTTC. Translation: CASSHQGQGPRYGYTF.

This chain uses TRBV5-6 with TRBJ1-1; D is unresolved. The CDR3 is 14 amino acids. Deletions cut 8 bases from V and 4 bases from J, with 18 bases between. Germline CDR1 is SGHDT and CDR2 is YYEEEE. The CDR3 protein is CASSHWEPGTEAFF. CDR3 DNA sequence: TGTGCCAGTTCGCACTGGGAGCCTGGCACTGAAGCTTTCTTT.

This clone was seen a few times. This same CDR3 is encoded by further DNA sequences in the sample. This chain uses TRBV5-1 with TRBJ1-5, with 8 bases aligning to TRBD1. J was trimmed by 4 bases and V by 3 bases; bases with no gene match: 3. The CDR3 sequence is 14 residues long. Germline CDR1 SGHRS, CDR2 YFSETQ. The CDR3 protein is CASSWTGLNQPQHF. As DNA, the CDR3 is TGCGCCAGCAGCTGGACAGGGCTAAATCAGCCCCAGCATTTT. Based on the CDR3 plus reference TRBV5-1 and TRBJ1-5, the full variable domain is KAGVTQTPRYLIKTRGQQVTLSCSPISGHRSVSWYQQTPGQGLQFLFEYFSETQRNKGNFPGRFSGRQFSNSRSEMNVSTLELGDSALYLCASSWTGLNQPQHFGDGTRLSIL.

This chain joins TRBV27 and TRBJ2-6; D is possibly TRBD2 (5 bases). The germline V gene has CDR1 MNHEY and CDR2 SMNVEV (reference sequence). V dropped 3 bases and J dropped 0 bases, with 9 bases sitting between them. The length of the CDR3 is 16 residues. The CDR3 DNA sequence: TGTGCCAGCAGTTTCGGCCGGGGCTCTGGGGCCAACGTCCTGACTTTC. It specifies CASSFGRGSGANVLTF.

The rearrangement links TRBV7-2 to TRBJ2-7; TRBD2 matches at 7 bases. Germline CDR1 is SGHTA and CDR2 is FQGNSA. This CDR3 comprises 15 residues. V lost 2 bases and J lost 3; bases outside the gene matches: 7. This CDR3 reads CASSLLASGDYEQYF. CDR3 coding DNA: TGTGCCAGCAGCTTATTGGCTAGCGGCGACTACGAGCAGTACTTC. Combining the CDR3 with reference TRBV7-2 and TRBJ2-7 gives the whole variable domain GAGVSQSPSNKVTEKGKDVELRCDPISGHTALYWYRQSLGQGLEFLIYFQGNSAPDKSGLPSDRFSAERTGGSVSTLTIQRTQQEDSAVYLCASSLLASGDYEQYFGPGTRLTVT.

The V call is TRBV20-1, the J call TRBJ2-1; D is perhaps TRBD1 (5 bases). CDR3 length: 11 residues. Germline V gives CDR1 DFQATT, CDR2 SNEGSKA (reference sequence). Between the trimmed V and J ends, which lost 7 bases and 7 bases, there was a span of 11 bases. This chain's CDR3 is CSGGSMNEQFF. The CDR3 DNA reads TGCAGTGGGGGCAGTATGAATGAGCAGTTCTTC.

In the case of this clone: In the same sample, other DNA sequences code for this CDR3. The chain uses TRBV5-1 and TRBJ2-5; 13 nucleotides agree with TRBD2. The CDR3 sequence is 15 residues long. The V segment lost 2 bases and the J segment 5 bases; nucleotides outside the gene matches: 3. CDR1 SGHRS and CDR2 YFSETQ come from the germline V gene. CDR3 DNA sequence: TGCGCCAGCAGCTTAGGACTAGCGGGAGTGGAGACCCAGTACTTC. Translated, it gives CASSLGLAGVETQYF.

This clone was observed a handful of times. The rearrangement links TRBV14 to TRBJ2-1; 10 bases map to TRBD2. CDR3 length equals 17 residues. CDR1 and CDR2 (germline): SGHDN, FVKESK. V was clipped by 4 bases and J by 0 bases; unmatched bases: 6. The DNA for the CDR3 is TGTGCCAGCAGCCCGCCTAGCGGGAGACGCTCCTACAATGAGCAGTTCTTC. It codes for CASSPPSGRRSYNEQFF.

J is TRBJ2-1 and V is TRBV5-1, with TRBD2 matching over 10 bases. V was pared by 4 bases and J by 2 bases, with 3 bases of the junction left unmatched. The CDR3 spans 15 residues. CDR1 and CDR2 (germline): SGHRS, YFSETQ. The CDR3 DNA follows: TGCGCCAGCAGCCAAACTAGCGGGGCCTACAATGAGCAGTTCTTC. As protein: CASSQTSGAYNEQFF.

The genes are TRBV28 and TRBJ1-5; the D is unclear. The CDR3 covers 14 residues. Trimming took off 8 bases at V and 6 bases at J, with 17 bases between the two ends. Germline loops: CDR1 MDHEN, CDR2 SYDVKM. The DNA of the CDR3 is TGTGCCAGCGGAACTATGGTGGTAGTTCAGCCCCAGCATTTT. It translates to CASGTMVVVQPQHF.

This clone has only a few counts. This sequence joins TRBV14 and TRBJ2-3, with TRBD2 matching 11 bases. Germline V gives CDR1 SGHDN, CDR2 FVKESK. V shed 4 bases, J shed 1 base, and the junction held 7 bases outside the gene matches. The CDR3 is 17 residues long. The CDR3 region has the DNA TGTGCCAGCAGCCTGGGACTAGCGGACCTGCGCACAGATACGCAGTATTTT. This encodes CASSLGLADLRTDTQYF.

The chain uses TRBV5-4 and TRBJ2-1; the match to TRBD2 covers 8 bases. The CDR3 totals 15 residues. With 0 bases clipped from V and 4 bases from J, the junction kept 3 bases outside the gene matches. Germline loops: CDR1 SGHNT, CDR2 YYREEE (reference sequence). The CDR3 nucleotides read TGTGCCAGCAGCTTGGACACTAGCGGTTACAATGAGCAGTTCTTC. Its protein is CASSLDTSGYNEQFF.

This clone was counted between two and nine times. The chain recombines TRBV9 with TRBJ1-1; D is possibly TRBD1 (5 bases). CDR1 is SGDLS, CDR2 YYNGEE, per germline. Trimming shortened V by 3 bases and J by 0 bases, and 15 bases separated the two germline ends. The CDR3 sequence is 16 residues long. CDR3 sequence: CASSEGPGSMNTEAFF. CDR3 nucleotides: TGTGCCAGCAGCGAGGGGCCAGGCTCCATGAACACTGAAGCTTTCTTT.

This clone was seen only a few times. The V and J genes are TRBV29-1 and TRBJ2-2; D is possibly TRBD1 (6 bases). Trimming removed 6 bases at V and 0 bases at J, with 8 bases between. The germline CDR1 and CDR2 sequences are SQVTM and ANQGSEA. This CDR3 comprises 13 residues. CDR3 DNA: TGCAGCGTGGGACACTCGAACACCGGGGAGCTGTTTTTT. This codes for CSVGHSNTGELFF.

This clone was counted between two and nine times. The chain is built from TRBV27 and TRBJ2-3, with TRBD2 identical over 11 bases. The CDR3 loop spans 17 amino acids. The V and J ends lost 2 bases and 2 bases, in that order; junction bases with no gene match: 6. The germline gives CDR1 MNHEY, CDR2 SMNVEV (reference sequence). The CDR3 nucleotides read TGTGCCAGCAGTTTAAGGCTAGCGGGAGGTCCCACAGATACGCAGTATTTT. Translated: CASSLRLAGGPTDTQYF.

CDR3 in amino acids: CASSLASFQETQYF. CDR3 coding DNA: TGTGCCAGCAGCTTAGCTAGCTTCCAAGAGACCCAGTACTTC. The rearrangement links TRBV7-8 to TRBJ2-5; D gene ambiguous. CDR1 and CDR2 (germline): SGHVS, FQNEAQ. Between the trimmed V and J ends, which lost 0 bases and 1 base, there was a span of 6 bases. The CDR3 has 14 residues.

This chain connects TRBV7-9 to TRBJ2-7; D ambiguous. V was shortened by 1 base and J by 0 bases, with 10 bases between the two germline ends. The CDR3 contains 15 residues. Germline lookup yields CDR1 SEHNR and CDR2 FQNEAQ (reference sequence). DNA of the CDR3: TGTGCCAGCAGCTTAGGTGACTCGAGCTCCTACGAGCAGTACTTC. Its protein is CASSLGDSSSYEQYF.

This clone has more than one count but fewer than ten. The genes are TRBV21-1 and TRBJ2-5; the D call of TRBD1 is as the table states it, not checked on the DNA. TRBV21-1 represents a pseudogene. The CDR3 contains 16 residues. Here the CDR3 DNA reads TGTGCCAGCAGCAAAGTGGAGACAGGGGATCAAGAGACCCAGTACTTC. As protein: CASSKVETGDQETQYF.

The CDR3 loop reads CASREDPSLETQYF. CDR3 nucleotides: TGTGCCAGCAGAGAGGATCCGTCTTTGGAGACCCAGTACTTC. The genes are TRBV6-1 and TRBJ2-5; no firm D call. The CDR3 length is 14 residues. V shed 6 bases and J shed 5 bases, with 16 bases lying between them. CDR1 and CDR2 from the germline V gene are MNHNS and SASEGT.